Each of the 32 T cell receptor beta chains below was sequenced from the same sample in a study of blood T cells in healthy people across ages. Through a sample-barcoded 5' primer and a J-beta primer mix, a second PCR was run for about 6 to 11 cycles. MiXCR was run by TCRdb on the 5' RACE reads, yielding one entry per CDR3 protein. The sample has hundreds of thousands of distinct CDR3 sequences; approximately 53% are singletons. The sample consisted of blood. The receptors derive from a man older than 75 in good health.

This clonotype was detected only a few times. J is TRBJ2-5 and V is TRBV6-5, with D unresolved. Trimming removed 3 bases at V and 0 bases at J, with 5 bases between. The V gene's germline CDR1 is MNHEY and CDR2 SVGAGI. The CDR3 contains 13 residues. CDR3 sequence reads: CASSYGYQETQYF. DNA of the CDR3: TGTGCCAGCAGTTATGGATACCAAGAGACCCAGTACTTC.

This clonotype came up a few times. The chain couples TRBV29-1 to TRBJ1-4, with 7 bases matching TRBD1. The CDR3 is 15 residues long. Trimming removed 6 bases from V and 0 bases from J; junction bases left unmatched: 7. Germline lookup yields CDR1 SQVTM and CDR2 ANQGSEA. The chain's CDR3 is CSVRQGGATNEKLFF. The CDR3 DNA reads TGCAGCGTACGACAGGGAGGTGCAACTAATGAAAAACTGTTTTTT.

This chain uses TRBV20-1 with TRBJ2-7; 9 bases line up with TRBD2. This CDR3 is built from 13 residues. Germline V CDR1 and CDR2: DFQATT, SNEGSKA (reference sequence). The V and J ends lost 6 bases and 3 bases, in that order; junction bases with no gene match: 6. This CDR3 reads CSAALAGLYEQYF. CDR3 nucleotide sequence: TGCAGTGCCGCTCTAGCGGGACTCTACGAGCAGTACTTC.

The rearrangement joins TRBV7-8 to TRBJ2-3; D is ambiguous. The CDR3 extends over 12 amino acids. CDR1 SGHVS and CDR2 FQNEAQ come from the germline V gene. The V end was cut by 5 bases, the J end by 5 bases, with 8 bases between. CDR3 bases: TGTGCCAGCAGCCCCTATGGAGATACGCAGTATTTT. It encodes CASSPYGDTQYF.

The chain uses TRBV2 and TRBJ2-3; maybe TRBD2 (6 bases). Trimming removed 7 bases at V and 14 bases at J, with 28 bases between. This CDR3 region has 15 residues. Looked up from germline, CDR1 is SNHLY and CDR2 is FYNNEI. The CDR3 nucleotides are TGTGCCAGCAAAGGTACAGGTTCTACCGGGAGATACGCGTATTTT. It specifies CASKGTGSTGRYAYF.

The rearrangement links TRBV10-3 to TRBJ2-7; D not certain. The V end was cut by 2 bases, the J end by 2 bases, with 10 bases between. The germline gives CDR1 ENHRY, CDR2 SYGVKD. The CDR3 contains 14 residues. CDR3 in DNA: TGTGCCATCAGTGAGGTCCCTCATACCTACGAGCAGTACTTC. It yields the protein CAISEVPHTYEQYF.

The J gene is TRBJ2-5, the V gene TRBV20-1; no firm D call. The DNA end is more similar to TRBJ2-7, so the J call may be wrong. CDR1 and CDR2 (germline): DFQATT, SNEGSKA (reference sequence). The CDR3 contains 15 residues. The CDR3 region is CSARPYGGYSYEQYF. CDR3 sequence (DNA): TGCAGTGCTAGACCCTATGGCGGTTACTCCTACGAGCAGTACTTC.

This chain joins TRBV5-1 and TRBJ2-1; TRBD1 matches 8 bases. V shed 4 bases and J 12 bases; nucleotides not matched to a gene: 6. Germline assignment: CDR1 SGHRS and CDR2 YFSETQ. The CDR3 is 12 amino acids. The CDR3 here is CASSQDRVPQFF. The CDR3 DNA follows: TGCGCCAGCAGCCAGGACAGGGTCCCGCAGTTCTTC.

The chain links TRBV7-2 to TRBJ2-1; a weak D match, TRBD1 (5 bases). The germline V gene encodes CDR1 SGHTA and CDR2 FQGNSA. The CDR3 sequence is 13 residues long. The V gene lost 5 bases and the J gene lost 4 bases, with 9 bases spanning the gap. DNA of the CDR3: TGTGCCAGCAGCGGGGCACAATACAATGAGCAGTTCTTC. It is translated as CASSGAQYNEQFF.

The chain links TRBV20-1 to TRBJ1-5; the match to TRBD1 covers 9 bases. V was clipped by 3 bases and J by 3 bases; unmatched bases: 6. The germline gives CDR1 DFQATT, CDR2 SNEGSKA (reference sequence). This CDR3 contains 15 residues. This CDR3 reads CSARPGQGSNQPQHF. CDR3 DNA sequence: TGCAGTGCTAGGCCGGGACAGGGATCCAATCAGCCCCAGCATTTT.

This clonotype has more than one count but fewer than ten. This chain joins TRBV29-1 and TRBJ2-5, with 12 nucleotides matching TRBD1. Germline V gives CDR1 SQVTM, CDR2 ANQGSEA. The CDR3 is 14 amino acids. Trimming took 2 bases from V and 11 from J; bases not matched to a gene: 9. The CDR3 DNA reads TGCAGCGTTGAACTGGGGGACAGGGGGCTTGAGCAGTACTTC. It codes for CSVELGDRGLEQYF.

The chain is built from TRBV29-1 and TRBJ2-5; 8 bases are shared with TRBD2. The J segment lost 5 bases and the V segment lost 4 bases, leaving 3 bases of the junction unmatched. CDR3 length: 12 residues. The germline V gene has CDR1 SQVTM and CDR2 ANQGSEA. CDR3 region: CSVAGGPETQYF. CDR3 coding DNA: TGCAGCGTTGCGGGAGGGCCGGAGACCCAGTACTTC.

The gene calls are TRBV28 and TRBJ2-1; no reliable D call. This CDR3 is 16 amino acids long. Trimming took 1 base from V and 3 from J, leaving 13 bases between them. From germline, CDR1 is MDHEN and CDR2 SYDVKM. The CDR3 sequence: CASSLSSDGYYNEQFF. The CDR3 DNA reads TGTGCCAGCAGTTTATCCTCTGATGGCTACTACAATGAGCAGTTCTTC.

As for this clonotype: This may arise from a read error, as a much more abundant clone is one base away. The chain has TRBV12-3 or TRBV12-4 and TRBJ1-1; no clear D. This CDR3 spans 11 amino acids. The CDR3: CASSLITGAFF. The CDR3 DNA is TGTGCCAGCAGTTTAATCACTGGAGCTTTCTTT.

V and J are TRBV12-3 or TRBV12-4 and TRBJ2-4; possible D gene TRBD1, 5 bases. This CDR3 has 15 amino acids. Trimming removed 5 bases from V and 3 bases from J, with 14 bases in between. CDR3 nucleotides: TGTGCCAGCAGTGACCAGGGTTCGATCAAAAACATTCAGTACTTC. Translating it yields CASSDQGSIKNIQYF.

This clonotype came up a few times. V and J are TRBV7-3 and TRBJ1-1; 7 nucleotides match TRBD1. Germline loops: CDR1 SGHTA, CDR2 FQGTGA. V dropped 2 bases and J dropped 2; count of bases not matched to a gene: 5. CDR3 length equals 15 residues. The CDR3 loop reads CASSLGGTENTEAFF. In DNA form, the CDR3 reads TGTGCCAGCAGCTTAGGGGGGACAGAAAACACTGAAGCTTTCTTT.

The J gene is TRBJ2-4, the V gene TRBV6-1; TRBD1 matches 7 bases. The J call may be incorrect, as the DNA end agrees better with TRBJ2-7. Germline lookup yields CDR1 MNHNS and CDR2 SASEGT. This CDR3 contains 16 residues. The CDR3 bases are TGTGCCAGCACTGCCATCCTGGGGACAGTCTCCTACGAGCAGTACTTC. Amino acid sequence: CASTAILGTVSYEQYF.

The chain couples TRBV19 to TRBJ2-4; 13 bases are shared with TRBD2. Germline V lookup: CDR1 LNHDA, CDR2 SQIVND (reference sequence). The CDR3 sequence is 16 residues long. The V gene end was trimmed by 5 bases and the J gene end by 3 bases; junction bases not matched to a gene: 4. This CDR3 is CASSAGLAGIKNIQYF. In DNA form, the CDR3 reads TGTGCCAGTAGTGCGGGACTAGCGGGGATCAAAAACATTCAGTACTTC.

This sequence joins TRBV5-1 and TRBJ2-3; TRBD2 agrees at 13 bases. This CDR3 region has 19 residues. V lost 6 bases, J lost 1 base, and 14 bases stayed unmatched. The germline V gene encodes CDR1 SGHRS and CDR2 YFSETQ. CDR3 nucleotides: TGCGCCAGCACGACGTTCTTGGGACTAGCGGGAATTGGCACAGATACGCAGTATTTT. This gives the protein CASTTFLGLAGIGTDTQYF.

V usage is TRBV28 and J usage is TRBJ1-2, with D uncertain. The germline V gene has CDR1 MDHEN and CDR2 SYDVKM. The CDR3 is 13 residues long. The ends were cut back, 7 bases at V and 4 bases at J, with 13 bases in the middle. The CDR3 sequence: CASTLGTAYGYTF. The CDR3 DNA follows: TGTGCCAGCACCCTGGGCACGGCCTATGGCTACACCTTC.

The rearrangement joins TRBV10-3 to TRBJ1-4; a weak D match, TRBD1 (5 bases). Per the germline V gene, CDR1 is ENHRY and CDR2 is SYGVKD. The CDR3 is made up of 14 amino acids. With 3 bases removed from V and 4 bases from J, the gap between germline ends came to 9 bases. CDR3 coding DNA: TGTGCCATCAGTGAAAGACAGCTTAATGAAAAACTGTTTTTT. Translating gives CAISERQLNEKLFF.

In this sample, this clonotype turned up a few times. This sequence joins TRBV9 and TRBJ2-3; D is uncertain. From germline, CDR1 is SGDLS and CDR2 YYNGEE. CDR3 length equals 12 residues. Trimming took off 7 bases at V and 6 bases at J, with 12 bases between the two ends. CDR3 residues: CASGFSRDTQYF. The DNA for the CDR3 is TGTGCCAGCGGTTTTAGCCGGGATACGCAGTATTTT.

In this sample, this clonotype turned up a few times. The gene calls are TRBV18 and TRBJ1-4; the D is unclear. The germline CDR1 and CDR2 sequences are KGHSH and LQKENI. Trimming took 6 bases from V and 6 from J, leaving 8 bases between them. This CDR3 contains 12 residues. This CDR3 is CASSGVDEKLFF. The CDR3, as DNA: TGTGCCAGCTCTGGGGTCGATGAAAAACTGTTTTTT. Full variable domain (rest looked up from reference TRBV18 and TRBJ1-4): NAGVMQNPRHLVRRRGQEARLRCSPMKGHSHVYWYRQLPEEGLKFMVYLQKENIIDESGMPKERFSAEFPKEGPSILRIQQVVRGDSAAYFCASSGVDEKLFFGSGTQLSVL.

This clonotype was seen a single time. This chain connects TRBV6-1 to TRBJ2-6; 7 nucleotides agree with TRBD1. Germline V gene data show CDR1 as MNHNS and CDR2 as SASEGT. The CDR3 has 15 amino acids. V lost 7 bases and J lost 0; bases outside the gene matches: 3. For the CDR3, the DNA is TGTGCCAGCATCTCAGGGGGCTCTGGGGCCAACGTCCTGACTTTC. Its protein is CASISGGSGANVLTF.

This chain uses TRBV9 with TRBJ2-3, with a weak D call TRBD2 (6 bases). The germline V gene encodes CDR1 SGDLS and CDR2 YYNGEE. The CDR3 covers 16 residues. The V gene lost 3 bases and the J gene lost 6 bases, with 20 bases spanning the gap. This CDR3 is CASSAPWGLSVDTQYF. As DNA, the CDR3 is TGTGCCAGCAGCGCCCCTTGGGGACTCTCCGTGGATACGCAGTATTTT.

The V gene is TRBV7-8, the J gene TRBJ2-7, with D uncertain. The CDR3 has 15 residues. The V end lost 2 bases, the J end lost 1 base, and 12 bases lay between the germline ends. Germline loops: CDR1 SGHVS, CDR2 FQNEAQ. CDR3 loop: CASSLTLRGSYEQYF. CDR3 bases: TGTGCCAGCAGCTTAACTCTTAGAGGATCCTACGAGCAGTACTTC.

The table lists this clonotype with a few counts. In DNA form, the CDR3 reads TGTGCCAGCAGTTACGATATGTGGAGCTCCTATAATTCACCCCTCCACTTT. This sequence encodes CASSYDMWSSYNSPLHF. The chain is built from TRBV6-6 and TRBJ1-6; D remains ambiguous. V was trimmed by 2 bases and J by 0 bases, leaving 11 bases between them. There are 17 residues in the CDR3. From germline, CDR1 is MNHNY and CDR2 SVGAGI (reference sequence).

This clonotype turned up a few times. The junction departs from the called germline gene at one end, perhaps through a read error. V gene TRBV27 combines with J gene TRBJ2-1; TRBD2 matches 9 bases. The CDR3 runs 20 residues. The germline gives CDR1 MNHEY, CDR2 SMNVEV (reference sequence). The DNA for the CDR3 is TGTGCCAGCAGTCCCATTGGAGCGGGAGGCCTTTTCAGCTCCTACAATGAGCAGTTTTTC. Its protein is CASSPIGAGGLFSSYNEQFF.

The genes are TRBV5-1 and TRBJ1-3, with no clear D. From germline, CDR1 is SGHRS and CDR2 YFSETQ. V dropped 0 bases and J dropped 1 base, with 8 bases sitting between them. CDR3 length: 15 residues. Here the CDR3 reads CASSLAVGSGNTIYF. CDR3 nucleotide sequence: TGCGCCAGCAGCTTGGCCGTGGGATCTGGAAACACCATATATTTT.

The rearrangement links TRBV6-6 to TRBJ2-5; TRBD1 might be the D (5 bases). V dropped 2 bases and J dropped 1 base, with 5 bases sitting between them. Per the germline V gene, CDR1 is MNHNY and CDR2 is SVGAGI (reference sequence). The CDR3 length is 13 residues. The CDR3 loop reads CASSYGAQETQYF. In DNA form, the CDR3 reads TGTGCCAGCAGTTACGGGGCCCAAGAGACCCAGTACTTC.

The sample holds a few counts of this clonotype. The chain has TRBV11-2 and TRBJ1-5; 8 nucleotides agree with TRBD1. The CDR3 is 16 residues long. Trimming cost V 4 bases and J 2 bases; bases outside gene matches: 7. CDR1 SGHAT and CDR2 FQNNGV come from the germline V gene. CDR3 sequence (DNA): TGTGCCAGCAGCTCTGACAGGGGCAAGGGCAATCAGCCCCAGCATTTT. Protein product: CASSSDRGKGNQPQHF.

Here the CDR3 reads CASSPSGGGIYEQYF. CDR3 in DNA: TGTGCCAGCAGCCCCTCAGGGGGAGGGATCTACGAGCAGTACTTC. The rearrangement links TRBV3-1 to TRBJ2-7; D assignment may be TRBD1 or TRBD2 (7 bases each). The V gene's germline CDR1 is LGHDT and CDR2 YNNKEL (reference sequence). The CDR3 covers 15 residues. V gave up 4 bases and J gave up 3 bases, with 16 bases separating them.